A single TCR beta chain is shown here with its context. Its antigen remains unknown. A read error may produce the germline difference seen at one junction end. The sample is drawn from a study of tumor-infiltrating lymphocytes in primary liver carcinoma. At the level of the study: Surgical resection was used to treat these primary liver carcinoma patients. Enrolled patients were male and female, aged 30 to 69 years. Study observations and caveats: Reduced overlap was seen in tumor-adjacent and tumor-blood pairs versus tumor region pairs. Blood fell significantly below tumors in its top-250-clone fraction (p = 0.039).

The source of the blood RNA was unsorted whole blood, and germline DNA was extracted as well. From around 520 ng of total RNA, TCR beta-specific cDNA was reverse-transcribed using a constant-region primer. Sequencing libraries for TCR beta derived from three nested multiplex PCR rounds that used slightly modified ARM-PCR. Running around 9 cycles apiece, the first two PCR rounds relied on TRBV1-TRBV30 forward primers together with a C-beta reverse primer. TCRdb used MiXCR to reprocess the multiplex PCR reads, holding one entry per CDR3 protein. This sample carries about 200,000 distinct CDR3 sequences, 65% of them seen once, and the ten largest clones take roughly 7%. From germline, CDR1 is WSHSY and CDR2 SAAADI. The CDR3 contains 13 residues.

This receptor was taken from a woman in her sixties with primary liver carcinoma and hepatitis B virus infection. The rearrangement joins TRBV10-2 to TRBJ2-1; tentative D call: TRBD1 (6 bases). The sequencing input was peripheral blood. DNA for the CDR3: TGCGCCAGCCAGGTGAGGGGGTACAGTGAGCAGTTCTTC. Residues: CASQVRGYSEQFF.